The 19 T cell receptor beta chains below come from one sample, sequenced in a study of PD-1 blockade in classical Hodgkin lymphoma. Method: immunoSEQ multiplex PCR; TCRdb's copy keeps in-frame clones and lacks some. The sample shows about 60,000 clones, more than 90% of them seen only once. Time point reported: cycle 4 day 1 (C4D1), after more than 5 weeks of nivolumab. Every single patient, without exception, relapsed after autologous stem cell transplantation, and brentuximab vedotin exposure varied. The sample consisted of peripheral blood mononuclear cells (PBMCs), taken before the fourth cycle of nivolumab. Receptors originate from a human donor with classical Hodgkin lymphoma.

CDR3 coding DNA: TGTGCCAGCAGCTTCCGTGGGGGCTTCCAAGAGACCCAGTACTTC. This gives the protein CASSFRGGFQETQYF. The chain employs TRBV11-2 and TRBJ2-5, with D tentatively TRBD1 (6 bases). Germline V CDR1 and CDR2: SGHAT, FQNNGV. The CDR3 runs 15 residues. The V end lost 3 bases, the J end lost 1 base, and 12 bases lay between the germline ends.

V is TRBV9 and J is TRBJ2-3; 7 bases align to TRBD1. The V segment lost 0 bases and the J segment 2 bases; nucleotides outside the gene matches: 9. The CDR3 is made up of 17 amino acids. The germline CDR1 and CDR2 sequences are SGDLS and YYNGEE. For the CDR3, the DNA is TGTGCCAGCAGCGTAGGCGCCCGGGACAGCAACACAGATACGCAGTATTTT. Translation: CASSVGARDSNTDTQYF.

The V call is TRBV5-4, the J call TRBJ1-3, with D hard to call. V dropped 1 base and J dropped 6 bases, with 14 bases sitting between them. Germline lookup yields CDR1 SGHNT and CDR2 YYREEE (reference sequence). This CDR3 spans 15 amino acids. Here the CDR3 DNA reads TGTGCCAGCAGCTTGAACTCGGGTAACGCAAACACCATATATTTT. This gives the protein CASSLNSGNANTIYF.

This chain connects TRBV14 to TRBJ2-2; D may be TRBD1 (5 bases). The CDR3 loop spans 17 amino acids. Germline CDR1 is SGHDN and CDR2 is FVKESK. Trimming stripped 1 base from V and 6 bases from J, with 18 bases between. CDR3 loop: CASSQGFMVGAPGELFF. The CDR3 region has the DNA TGTGCCAGCAGCCAAGGGTTTATGGTTGGGGCTCCCGGGGAGCTGTTTTTT.

In this sample, this clone turned up a few times. The V call is TRBV19, the J call TRBJ2-1; D may be TRBD1 (6 bases). Germline CDR1 and CDR2: LNHDA and SQIVND (reference sequence). Trimming shortened V by 6 bases and J by 6 bases, and 12 bases separated the two germline ends. This CDR3 is 13 amino acids long. CDR3 bases: TGTGCCAGTAGCGTGGGGGCACGCAATGAGCAGTTCTTC. It specifies CASSVGARNEQFF.

The chain joins TRBV9 to TRBJ1-2; D is undetermined. V lost 4 bases and J lost 4, with 5 bases in between. The CDR3 sequence is 11 residues long. Germline assignment: CDR1 SGDLS and CDR2 YYNGEE. The CDR3 bases are TGTGCCAGCAGCAAGTCCTATGGCTACACCTTC. Encoded protein: CASSKSYGYTF.

V is TRBV10-2 and J is TRBJ2-3; unclear D gene. Trimming pared 3 bases from V and 3 bases from J, leaving 10 bases between. The CDR3 spans 14 residues. The germline V gene has CDR1 WSHSY and CDR2 SAAADI. This CDR3 reads CASSDNDPTDTQYF. For the CDR3, the DNA is TGCGCCAGCAGTGACAACGATCCTACAGATACGCAGTATTTT.

The chain joins TRBV15 to TRBJ2-2; the match to TRBD2 covers 8 bases. The CDR3 runs 14 residues. Germline CDR1 reads LNHNV; CDR2 reads YYDKDF (reference sequence). J lost 5 bases, V lost 8 bases, and 7 bases had no gene match. The CDR3 DNA is TGTGCCACCGGTAGGGAGCGGGGGACCGGGGAGCTGTTTTTT. Translated: CATGRERGTGELFF. The whole variable domain, remainder taken from reference TRBV15 and TRBJ2-2, is DAMVIQNPRYQVTQFGKPVTLSCSQTLNHNVMYWYQQKSSQAPKLLFHYYDKDFNNEADTPDNFQSRRPNTSFCFLDIRSPGLGDTAMYLCATGRERGTGELFFGEGSRLTVL.

The gene calls are TRBV15 and TRBJ2-1; TRBD2 agrees at 8 bases. The CDR3 is made up of 15 amino acids. Unmatched junction bases numbered 11, after V lost 3 bases and J lost 10 bases. The germline V gene encodes CDR1 LNHNV and CDR2 YYDKDF (reference sequence). The DNA for the CDR3 is TGTGCCACCAGCAGCCCCCGGTGGGGCGGGAGGGAGCAGTTCTTC. Amino acids: CATSSPRWGGREQFF.

The V call is TRBV30, the J call TRBJ2-7, with 9 bases identical to TRBD2. Germline V gene data show CDR1 as GTSNPN and CDR2 as SVGIG (reference sequence). There are 14 residues in the CDR3. V gave up 0 bases and J gave up 6 bases; unmatched junction bases: 6. The CDR3 sequence: CAWSVGREGLEQYF. CDR3 nucleotides: TGTGCCTGGAGTGTAGGGCGGGAGGGCCTCGAGCAGTACTTC.

This chain connects TRBV13 to TRBJ2-7; TRBD2 agrees at 12 bases. Losses at the gene ends were 5 bases for V and 5 bases for J; bases not matched to a gene: 4. This CDR3 spans 14 amino acids. Germline V gene data show CDR1 as PRHDT and CDR2 as FYEKMQ (reference sequence). The CDR3 region is CASSQGLAGHEQYF. CDR3 DNA sequence: TGTGCCAGCAGCCAGGGACTAGCGGGCCACGAGCAGTACTTC.

This clone was picked up one time. V and J are TRBV6-6 and TRBJ2-7, with 10 bases lining up with TRBD2. The V gene end was trimmed by 4 bases and the J gene end by 7 bases; junction bases not matched to a gene: 7. CDR3 length: 14 amino acids. The V gene's germline CDR1 is MNHNY and CDR2 SVGAGI (reference sequence). The CDR3 region is CASSSLAGVEEQYF. As DNA, the CDR3 is TGTGCCAGCAGTTCTCTAGCGGGGGTGGAAGAGCAGTACTTC.

The chain joins TRBV28 to TRBJ1-3; TRBD1 matches at 8 bases. V shed 6 bases and J 0 bases; nucleotides not matched to a gene: 10. The CDR3 totals 17 residues. Germline lookup yields CDR1 MDHEN and CDR2 SYDVKM. In DNA form, the CDR3 reads TGTGCCAGCAGCCCAACTGACAGGGGAAGCTCTGGAAACACCATATATTTT. Protein sequence: CASSPTDRGSSGNTIYF. Filled out from reference TRBV28 and TRBJ1-3, the complete variable domain reads DVKVTQSSRYLVKRTGEKVFLECVQDMDHENMFWYRQDPGLGLRLIYFSYDVKMKEKGDIPEGYSVSREKKERFSLILESASTNQTSMYLCASSPTDRGSSGNTIYFGEGSWLTVV.

J is TRBJ1-4 and V is TRBV19, with a possible D match to TRBD1 (5 bases). Germline V CDR1 and CDR2: LNHDA, SQIVND (reference sequence). V was cut by 3 bases and J by 7 bases, with 12 bases left in between. There are 14 residues in the CDR3. This chain's CDR3 is CASSIAQTAEKLFF. DNA of the CDR3: TGTGCCAGTAGTATTGCGCAGACAGCTGAAAAACTGTTTTTT. Complete variable domain (other parts from reference TRBV19 and TRBJ1-4): DGGITQSPKYLFRKEGQNVTLSCEQNLNHDAMYWYRQDPGQGLRLIYYSQIVNDFQKGDIAEGYSVSREKKESFPLTVTSAQKNPTAFYLCASSIAQTAEKLFFGSGTQLSVL.

The V and J genes are TRBV5-6 and TRBJ1-2; unclear D gene. Germline loops: CDR1 SGHDT, CDR2 YYEEEE. V was clipped by 5 bases and J by 0 bases, with 11 bases between them. CDR3 length equals 14 residues. The CDR3: CASSLRIPNYGYTF. Here the CDR3 DNA reads TGTGCCAGCAGTCTCCGGATTCCTAACTATGGCTACACCTTC.

This clone is a singleton in its sample. The rearrangement joins TRBV6-5 to TRBJ2-7, with TRBD2 as a possible D gene (6 bases). In germline, CDR1 is MNHEY, CDR2 SVGAGI. The CDR3 has 14 amino acids. Trimming stripped 0 bases from V and 6 bases from J, with 12 bases between. The CDR3 DNA is TGTGCCAGCAGTTACTCGAAGGGAGGCACCGAGCAGTACTTC. It translates to CASSYSKGGTEQYF.

DNA for the CDR3: TGCGCCAGCAGCAATCGGGGGGGCCCGGATGAGCAGTTCTTC. It specifies CASSNRGGPDEQFF. The chain couples TRBV5-1 to TRBJ2-1; 8 bases align to TRBD2. The length of the CDR3 is 14 residues. V shed 4 bases and J 8 bases; nucleotides not matched to a gene: 8. Germline V gives CDR1 SGHRS, CDR2 YFSETQ.

The chain recombines TRBV6-5 with TRBJ2-7; 7 bases line up with TRBD1. The CDR3 spans 14 residues. Per the germline V gene, CDR1 is MNHEY and CDR2 is SVGAGI. Trimming took 4 bases from V and 4 from J; bases not matched to a gene: 7. CDR3 nucleotides: TGTGCCAGCAGTTCCCAGACAGGGATGTACGAGCAGTACTTC. This sequence encodes CASSSQTGMYEQYF.

This chain links TRBV7-2 with TRBJ2-7; perhaps TRBD1 as D (6 bases). The V gene's germline CDR1 is SGHTA and CDR2 FQGNSA. Trimming shortened V by 8 bases and J by 0 bases, and 17 bases separated the two germline ends. This CDR3 has 15 residues. CDR3 bases: TGTGCCAGCCAGGGGAACGTCGGGGTCTCCTACGAGCAGTACTTC. Residues: CASQGNVGVSYEQYF. Complete variable domain (other parts from reference TRBV7-2 and TRBJ2-7): GAGVSQSPSNKVTEKGKDVELRCDPISGHTALYWYRQSLGQGLEFLIYFQGNSAPDKSGLPSDRFSAERTGGSVSTLTIQRTQQEDSAVYLCASQGNVGVSYEQYFGPGTRLTVT.